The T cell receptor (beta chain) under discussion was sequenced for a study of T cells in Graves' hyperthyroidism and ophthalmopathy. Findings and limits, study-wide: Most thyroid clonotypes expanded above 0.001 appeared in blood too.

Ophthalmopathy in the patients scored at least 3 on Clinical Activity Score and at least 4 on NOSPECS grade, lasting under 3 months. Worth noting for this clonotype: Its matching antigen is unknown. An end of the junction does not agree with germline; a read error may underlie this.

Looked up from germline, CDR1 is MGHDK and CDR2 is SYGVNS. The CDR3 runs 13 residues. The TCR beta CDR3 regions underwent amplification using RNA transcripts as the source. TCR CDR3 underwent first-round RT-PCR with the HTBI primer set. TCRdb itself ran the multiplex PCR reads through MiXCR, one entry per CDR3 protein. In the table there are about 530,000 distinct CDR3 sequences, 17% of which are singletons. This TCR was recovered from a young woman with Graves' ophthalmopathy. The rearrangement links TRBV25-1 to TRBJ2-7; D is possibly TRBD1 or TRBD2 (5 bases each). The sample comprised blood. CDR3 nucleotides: TGTGCCAGCAGTGGGGGGACGGCTTACGCGCAGTACTTC. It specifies CASSGGTAYAQYF.